This T cell receptor beta chain derives from a study of response to subunit inactivated influenza vaccine. Whole-study results and caveats: Authors suggested seasonal influenza vaccinations each recruit few new T cells.

In the case of this clonotype: Its antigen is currently unknown.

TCRdb reprocessed the RT-PCR reads via MiXCR and lists one record per CDR3 protein. Seen here are hundreds of thousands of distinct CDR3 sequences, 12% observed once, and the top ten hold about 10%. CDR1 and CDR2 from the germline V gene are DFQATT and SNEGSKA (reference sequence). This CDR3 contains 14 residues. Trimming left V 6 bases short and J 4 bases short, with 19 bases between. V and J are TRBV20-1 and TRBJ2-7; weak D call: TRBD2 (5 bases). This specimen consisted of PBMCs from blood, obtained on the day of vaccination. The sequence derives from a man aged 50 to 60 who received an inactivated influenza vaccine. CDR3 residues: CSAGSAVTVYEQYF. The CDR3 coding sequence is TGCAGTGCAGGGAGCGCGGTGACCGTTTACGAGCAGTACTTC.